This T cell receptor (beta chain) was observed in a study of blood T cell repertoires in COVID-19. Across the whole study: Collection of acute and convalescent COVID-19 samples took place in the United States, Italy and Spain.

Authors' data handling: Nucleated cell counts were estimated from reference gene primer amplification. The data were produced by immunoSEQ multiplex PCR, yet TCRdb's version contains in-frame clones alone and is incomplete. V, J and clone size were drawn from that table, and D and trimming were deduced from the DNA. The repertoire holds approximately 89,000 clones, with roughly 80% as singletons. The V gene end was trimmed by 9 bases and the J gene end by 1 base; junction bases not matched to a gene: 5. The CDR3 has 13 residues. CDR1 and CDR2 (germline): SGHNT, YENEEA. The receptor was isolated from a human donor in a cohort sampled during active COVID-19. V and J are TRBV11-3 and TRBJ2-5, with 7 bases lining up with TRBD1. Sequencing used peripheral blood. In DNA, the CDR3 is TGTGCCAGTTCCCCAGGGGGCCAAGAGACCCAGTACTTC. It encodes CASSPGGQETQYF.